The 16 T cell receptor beta chains presented below share a single source sample, sequenced in a study of CD8 T cells in Susac syndrome (dated 2019 in TCRdb). The method behind the library was the immunoSEQ multiplex PCR assay. RNA was extracted using the RNeasy kit, and roughly 0.45 to 1 microgram was reverse transcribed with random hexamers. The public reads were quality trimmed at Q25 with fastp and then assembled into clones with MiXCR by TCRdb, keeping productive beta chains. CDR3 protein sequences are deduplicated, and each keeps its most common genes and DNA. Across this sample there are around 110,000 distinct CDR3 sequences, with nearly 96% seen only once. Less than 0.15% of the sample is held by the ten biggest clonotypes. Sample: CD4+ T cells from PBMCs. The source is a human donor with Susac syndrome.

This sequence joins TRBV5-6 and TRBJ2-2; possible D gene TRBD1, 5 bases. The V gene lost 0 bases and the J gene lost 5 bases, with 17 bases spanning the gap. Germline V gene lookup returns CDR1 SGHDT and CDR2 YYEEEE. The CDR3 length is 17 residues. CDR3 sequence reads: CASSLATNGALTGELFF. The CDR3, as DNA: TGTGCCAGCAGCTTGGCCACCAATGGGGCACTTACCGGGGAGCTGTTTTTT.

This clonotype appeared once. V is TRBV3-1 and J is TRBJ1-1; D is unclear. V was clipped by 0 bases and J by 4 bases, with 9 bases between them. CDR3 length equals 14 residues. Germline-derived CDR1 and CDR2 are LGHDT and YNNKEL (reference sequence). Written as DNA, the CDR3 is TGTGCCAGCAGCCAAGATGTACAGTTCACTGAAGCTTTCTTT. Translation: CASSQDVQFTEAFF.

The V gene is TRBV12-3 or TRBV12-4, the J gene TRBJ1-5, with a weak D call TRBD1 (5 bases). Trimming took off 6 bases at V and 4 bases at J, with 13 bases between the two ends. The CDR3 has 14 residues. The CDR3, as DNA: TGTGCCAGCAGGGGGGACGGCTGGAATCAGCCCCAGCATTTT. Encoded protein: CASRGDGWNQPQHF.

V usage is TRBV29-1 and J usage is TRBJ2-2, with D perhaps given as TRBD1 or TRBD2 (5 bases each). The CDR3 is 11 amino acids. V was cut by 7 bases and J by 6 bases, with 9 bases left in between. From germline, CDR1 is SQVTM and CDR2 ANQGSEA. The CDR3 spells CSGRGPGELFF. The CDR3 bases are TGCAGCGGCCGGGGCCCCGGGGAGCTGTTTTTT.

Note on this clonotype: One junction end disagrees with the germline gene, perhaps due to a read error. V usage is TRBV7-7 and J usage is TRBJ2-2; 8 bases map to TRBD1. The CDR3 extends over 16 amino acids. Per germline, CDR1 SSHAT and CDR2 FNYEAQ (reference sequence). The CDR3 bases are TGTGCTAGCAGCTTAACCGACAGGGGAGAAACCGGGGAGCTGTTTTTT. As protein: CASSLTDRGETGELFF.

The chain joins TRBV5-6 to TRBJ2-1; D is perhaps TRBD2 (5 bases). Deletions cut 0 bases from V and 4 bases from J, with 11 bases between. CDR1 is SGHDT and CDR2 is YYEEEE in the germline V gene. This CDR3 region has 15 residues. The DNA of the CDR3 is TGTGCCAGCAGCTTGGCTGAGAGGGTGTACAATGAGCAGTTCTTC. It translates to CASSLAERVYNEQFF.

The chain recombines TRBV19 with TRBJ2-7; D call uncertain. The V end was cut by 4 bases, the J end by 4 bases, with 5 bases between. CDR1 LNHDA and CDR2 SQIVND come from the germline V gene (reference sequence). The CDR3 sequence is 11 residues long. The CDR3 here is CASSKGYEQYF. CDR3 sequence (DNA): TGTGCCAGTAGTAAGGGTTACGAGCAGTACTTC.

The genes are TRBV12-3 or TRBV12-4 and TRBJ2-1, with unresolved D. The V and J ends lost 1 base and 8 bases respectively, with 9 bases between them. The CDR3 has 13 amino acids. CDR3 coding DNA: TGTGCCAGCAGTTTAGTGGTGGTACATGAGCAGTTCTTC. Protein: CASSLVVVHEQFF.

This chain links TRBV7-2 with TRBJ2-2; 14 bases fit TRBD2. CDR3 length: 17 residues. J gave up 1 base and V 3 bases, and 1 base lay outside the gene matches. The germline V gene encodes CDR1 SGHTA and CDR2 FQGNSA. In DNA, the CDR3 is TGTGCCAGCAGCTTCGGGACTAGCGGGAGGAACACCGGGGAGCTGTTTTTT. This translates into CASSFGTSGRNTGELFF.

The chain uses TRBV30 and TRBJ1-5; TRBD1 might be the D (5 bases). The V end lost 5 bases, the J end lost 8 bases, and 16 bases lay between the germline ends. The germline CDR1 and CDR2 sequences are GTSNPN and SVGIG (reference sequence). The CDR3 consists of 13 residues. The chain's CDR3 is CAWEANSREPQHF. The DNA for the CDR3 is TGTGCCTGGGAGGCCAACAGCAGGGAGCCCCAGCATTTT.

CDR3 DNA: TGTGCCAGCAGCCGAGACGTCTATGGCTACACCTTC. This sequence encodes CASSRDVYGYTF. The chain joins TRBV7-2 to TRBJ1-2; D is undetermined. Germline V gene sequence: CDR1 SGHTA, CDR2 FQGNSA. The CDR3 consists of 12 residues. V lost 5 bases to trimming and J lost 4 bases, with 8 bases between them.

This clonotype came up once. This rearrangement joins TRBV9 to TRBJ2-1, with D possibly being TRBD1 or TRBD2 (5 bases each). CDR1 and CDR2 from the germline V gene are SGDLS and YYNGEE. This CDR3 region has 14 residues. Trimming shortened V by 2 bases and J by 6 bases, and 12 bases separated the two germline ends. CDR3 region: CASSVRDAINEQFF. Here the CDR3 DNA reads TGTGCCAGCAGCGTCCGGGACGCAATCAATGAGCAGTTCTTC. Using reference TRBV9 and TRBJ2-1 for the parts outside the CDR3, the full variable domain is DSGVTQTPKHLITATGQRVTLRCSPRSGDLSVYWYQQSLDQGLQFLIQYYNGEERAKGNILERFSAQQFPDLHSELNLSSLELGDSALYFCASSVRDAINEQFFGPGTRLTVL.

This clonotype appeared a single time. The chain uses TRBV29-1 and TRBJ2-1; D is uncertain. The V and J ends lost 0 bases and 2 bases respectively, with 14 bases between them. CDR1 is SQVTM and CDR2 is ANQGSEA in the germline V gene. This CDR3 has 16 residues. CDR3 protein: CSVEDLTPKTYNEQFF. The CDR3 region has the DNA TGCAGCGTTGAAGATTTAACCCCAAAGACCTACAATGAGCAGTTCTTC.

The chain recombines TRBV6-2 or TRBV6-3 with TRBJ1-2; TRBD1 matches 7 bases. Germline CDR1 MNHEY, CDR2 SVGEGT. V was clipped by 7 bases and J by 6 bases; unmatched bases: 11. The CDR3 covers 14 residues. CDR3 protein: CASTRMTGYHGYTF. The CDR3 DNA is TGTGCCAGCACCCGGATGACAGGGTACCATGGCTACACCTTC.

The rearrangement links TRBV19 to TRBJ2-2, with no clear D. The CDR3 length is 15 residues. Trimming removed 0 bases at V and 0 bases at J, with 5 bases between. The germline gives CDR1 LNHDA, CDR2 SQIVND (reference sequence). The CDR3 spells CASSIDPSNTGELFF. The CDR3 nucleotides read TGTGCCAGTAGTATAGATCCTTCGAACACCGGGGAGCTGTTTTTT.

The genes are TRBV28 and TRBJ2-3, with 9 bases aligning to TRBD2. The germline V gene has CDR1 MDHEN and CDR2 SYDVKM. V lost 3 bases to trimming and J lost 0 bases; unmatched junction nucleotides: 4. The CDR3 is 16 amino acids. The CDR3 DNA reads as TGTGCCAGCAGTTTCCTAGCGGGACCTAGCACAGATACGCAGTATTTT. This sequence encodes CASSFLAGPSTDTQYF.